This TCR beta chain came from a study of blood T cell repertoires in COVID-19. Study context: Sample material is recorded as cDNA or gDNA derived from T cells, B-cell-depleted T cells, or PBMCs.

This CDR3 region has 14 residues. V dropped 8 bases and J dropped 4; count of bases not matched to a gene: 9. Germline CDR1 and CDR2: MDHEN and SYDVKM. Under the authors' procedure: By means of reference gene primer amplification, nucleated cell counts were estimated. Profiling relied on immunoSEQ multiplex PCR, and the TCRdb table lists in-frame clones only, not all of them. V, J and clone size are those of that table, while D and trimming were read from the DNA. Found here are about 270,000 clones, 80% to 90% of them singletons; the top ten hold 4.1%. The material sequenced was PBMCs or T cells enriched from blood (not recorded which). This clonotype was obtained from a young woman with acute COVID-19. The rearrangement links TRBV28 to TRBJ2-7; 9 bases match TRBD2. Here the CDR3 DNA reads TGTGCCAGCTCGGCTAGCGGGGAGTGGTACGAGCAGTACTTC. This codes for CASSASGEWYEQYF.